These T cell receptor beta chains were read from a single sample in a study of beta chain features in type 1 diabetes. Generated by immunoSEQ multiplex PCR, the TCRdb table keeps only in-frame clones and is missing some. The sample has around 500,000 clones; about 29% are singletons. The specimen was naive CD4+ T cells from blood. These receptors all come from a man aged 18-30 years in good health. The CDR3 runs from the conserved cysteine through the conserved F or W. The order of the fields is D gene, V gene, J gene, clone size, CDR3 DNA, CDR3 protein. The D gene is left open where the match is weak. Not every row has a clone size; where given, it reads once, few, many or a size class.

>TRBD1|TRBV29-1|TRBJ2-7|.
TGCAGCGTCGTCGGGACAGGGAACTACGAGCAGTACTTC
CSVVGTGNYEQYF
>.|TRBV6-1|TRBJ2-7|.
TGTGCCAGCAGTGAAGTATCTCTAGGCGAGCAGTACTTC
CASSEVSLGEQYF
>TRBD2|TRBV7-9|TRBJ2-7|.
TGTGCCAGCAGCCCGAGACTAGCGGGAGGGCAGTACTTC
CASSPRLAGGQYF
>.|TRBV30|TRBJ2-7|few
TGTGCCTGGAGTGGTACAGGGGAGCAGTACTTC
CAWSGTGEQYF
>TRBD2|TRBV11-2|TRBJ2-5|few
TGTGCCAGCAGCTCTCGGGTAGCGGGAGATGGCGAGACCCAGTACTTC
CASSSRVAGDGETQYF
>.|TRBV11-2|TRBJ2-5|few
TGTGCCAGCAGCGCTACACAGACCCAGTACTTC
CASSATQTQYF
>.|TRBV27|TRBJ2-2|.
TGTGCCAGCAGTCCAAGGTCCGGAAGGGGGACCGGGGAGCTGTTTTTT
CASSPRSGRGTGELFF
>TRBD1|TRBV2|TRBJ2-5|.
TGTGCCAGTGGGACAGGGGTTGGAGAGACCCAGTACTTC
CASGTGVGETQYF
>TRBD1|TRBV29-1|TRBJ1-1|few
TGCAGCGTGCCGGGACAGACTTCCGAAGCTTTCTTT
CSVPGQTSEAFF
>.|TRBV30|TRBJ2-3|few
TGTGCCTGGAGTCCAGGGTTTGGCAATTCAGATACGCAGTATTTT
CAWSPGFGNSDTQYF
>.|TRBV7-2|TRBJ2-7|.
TGTGCCAGCAGCCCTAGACAAGGGGCCTACTACGAGCAGTACTTC
CASSPRQGAYYEQYF
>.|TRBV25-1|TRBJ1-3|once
TGTGCCAGCAGTTCCCTAACCGGGACCCACCCTGGAAACACCATATATTTT
CASSSLTGTHPGNTIYF
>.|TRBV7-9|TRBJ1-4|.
TGTGCCAGCAGCTTAGCAGGGTACGGTGAAAAACTGTTTTTT
CASSLAGYGEKLFF
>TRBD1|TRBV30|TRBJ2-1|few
TGTGCCTGGAGGGGCCGGGACAGGAGCTCCTACAATGAGCAGTTCTTC
CAWRGRDRSSYNEQFF
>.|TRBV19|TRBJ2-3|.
TGTGCCAGTAGTATTTGGGATACGCAGTATTTT
CASSIWDTQYF
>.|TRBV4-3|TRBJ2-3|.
TGCGCCAGCAGCCAAGACATATTCGCAGATACGCAGTATTTT
CASSQDIFADTQYF
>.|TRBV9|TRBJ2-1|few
TGTGCCAGCAGCGTAGTTGGGAGCTCCTACAATGAGCAGTTCTTC
CASSVVGSSYNEQFF
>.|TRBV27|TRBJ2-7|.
TGTGCCAGCAGTTTGGGACACCCAAACGAGCAGTACTTC
CASSLGHPNEQYF
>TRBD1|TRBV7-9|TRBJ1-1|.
TGTGCCAGCAGTCCGGTGGGGACAGGGGGTGAAGCTTTCTTT
CASSPVGTGGEAFF
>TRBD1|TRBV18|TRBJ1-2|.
TGTGCCAGCTCAGGAGGACAGGTTGGGAACACCTTC
CASSGGQVGNTF
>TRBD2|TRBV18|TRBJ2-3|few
TGTGCCAGCTCACCGACGGCGGGAGGGCCCGCAGATACGCAGTATTTT
CASSPTAGGPADTQYF
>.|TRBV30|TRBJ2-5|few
TGTGCCTGGAGTGTACTGGGGGGGGCATACCAAGAGACCCAGTACTTC
CAWSVLGGAYQETQYF
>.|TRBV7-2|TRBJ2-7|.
TGTGCCAGCAGCCACCGGGGCTTGTCCTACGAGCAGTACTTC
CASSHRGLSYEQYF
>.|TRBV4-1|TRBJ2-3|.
TGCGCCAGCAGCCGATTGGGGACTCTCACAGATACGCAGTATTTT
CASSRLGTLTDTQYF
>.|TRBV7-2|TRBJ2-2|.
TGTGCCAGCAGACGAAATCCCGCGGACTTGGGCGGGGAGCTGTTTTTT
CASRRNPADLGGELFF
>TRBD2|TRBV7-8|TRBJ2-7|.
TGTGCCAGCGGGACTAGCGGGAGCTCCTACGAGCAGTACTTC
CASGTSGSSYEQYF
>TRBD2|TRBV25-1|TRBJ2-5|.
TGTGCCAGCAGTGACCCCCGGACTAGCGGGAGCCAAGAGACCCAGTACTTC
CASSDPRTSGSQETQYF
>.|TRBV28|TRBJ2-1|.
TGTGCCAGCATCCCCCAGGACCGAGACTACAATGAGCAGTTCTTC
CASIPQDRDYNEQFF
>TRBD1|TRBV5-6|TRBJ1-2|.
TGTGCCAGCAGCTTGGTCGCAGGGGGAAGGAATGGCTACACCTTC
CASSLVAGGRNGYTF
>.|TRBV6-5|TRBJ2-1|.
TGTGCCAGCAGTTACGGGACCCTGGGGAATGAGCAGTTCTTC
CASSYGTLGNEQFF
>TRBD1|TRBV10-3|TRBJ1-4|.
TGTGCCATCAGTGCCTCACAGGGGTTAGGTGAAAAACTGTTTTTT
CAISASQGLGEKLFF
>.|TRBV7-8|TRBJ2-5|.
TGTGCCAGCAGCTCCGGGACCCGTTCCGAGACCCAGTACTTC
CASSSGTRSETQYF
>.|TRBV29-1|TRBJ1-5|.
TGCAGCGTTCGACAGAGCAATCAGCCCCAGCATTTT
CSVRQSNQPQHF
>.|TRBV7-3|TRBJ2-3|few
TGTGCCAGCAGCTTAAGGAGAGGCACAGATACGCAGTATTTT
CASSLRRGTDTQYF
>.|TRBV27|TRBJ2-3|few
TGTGCCAGCAGTTCGCCGCAGGGGTCCGGCACAGATACGCAGTATTTT
CASSSPQGSGTDTQYF
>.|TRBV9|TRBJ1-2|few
TGTGCCAGCAGCGTAGATGCGGGATTGAGCTATGGCTACACCTTC
CASSVDAGLSYGYTF
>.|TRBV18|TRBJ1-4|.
TGTGCCAGCTCACCTAGGGCACAGGGCGATGAAAAACTGTTTTTT
CASSPRAQGDEKLFF
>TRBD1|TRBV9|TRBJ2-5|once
TGTGCCAGCAGCGTGGGACAGGGCGAGACCCAGTACTTC
CASSVGQGETQYF
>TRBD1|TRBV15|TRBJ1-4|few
TGTGCCACCAGCAGAGAGGGACAGGGGGCGGCCTGGGGGAAACTGTTTTTT
CATSREGQGAAWGKLFF
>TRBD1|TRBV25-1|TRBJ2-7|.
TGTGCCAGCAGTGCCGACAGGGAATGGTCCTCCGAGCAGTACTTC
CASSADREWSSEQYF
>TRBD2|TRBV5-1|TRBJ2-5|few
TGCGCCAGCAGCTCCGGACTAGCCTGGGAGACCCAGTACTTC
CASSSGLAWETQYF
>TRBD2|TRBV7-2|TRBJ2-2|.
TGTGCCAGCAGCCGCATAGCGGGCGGGGAGCTGTTTTTT
CASSRIAGGELFF